The text below deals with one TCR beta chain. What it binds is not known. The sample belongs to a study of cytomegalovirus exposure and HLA in healthy donors. Study-level points and caveats: Cytomegalovirus association was listed for around 170 TCR beta chains. In vitro checks showed that three CMV-associated chains really do target CMV antigens.

The V and J ends lost 5 bases and 0 bases respectively, with 10 bases between them. CDR1 SGHVS and CDR2 FQNEAQ come from the germline V gene. The CDR3 extends over 14 amino acids. Assay: immunoSEQ multiplex PCR; the TCRdb copy retains only in-frame clones and omits some. Counted here are some 110,000 clones, more than 70% occurring once; the ten biggest clones make up around 2%. The source is a man younger than 30 in good health and CMV-seronegative. Sequenced: PBMCs. The chain uses TRBV7-8 and TRBJ2-5; D is perhaps TRBD1 (5 bases). The CDR3 DNA is TGTGCCAGCAGCAACATGGACAACCAAGAGACCCAGTACTTC. This encodes CASSNMDNQETQYF.